A selection of T cell receptor beta chains follows, all from one sample in a study of beta chain features in type 1 diabetes. The data were produced by immunoSEQ multiplex PCR, yet TCRdb's version contains in-frame clones alone and is incomplete. The data show some 220,000 clones, approximately 11% seen once. The sequencing input was central memory CD4+ T cells from blood. These receptors were taken from a man aged 18 to 30 in good health. The CDR3 runs from the conserved cysteine through the conserved F or W. D genes are given only for firm matches. Expanded clones get a size class; other rows say once, few or many, or leave the size out.

TGTGCCAGCAGCTGGAACAGGGGCAGCACAGATACGCAGTATTTT | CASSWNRGSTDTQYF | TRBD1 | TRBJ2-3 | many | TRBV11-2
TGTGCCAGCAGGAGACAGGGGGCGGCCAAAAACATTCAGTACTTC | CASRRQGAAKNIQYF | TRBD1 | TRBJ2-4 | few | TRBV2
TGTGCCAGCAGCTCCCTAGGGAGGGGGGGCACAGATACGCAGTATTTT | CASSSLGRGGTDTQYF | - | TRBJ2-3 | once | TRBV5-4
TGTGCCAGCAGAGAGACAGGGGCTTACAATGAGCAGTTCTTC | CASRETGAYNEQFF | TRBD1 | TRBJ2-1 | - | TRBV2
TGCGCCAGCAGCCAAGTTCCAGGGGGCAGACAGCCCCAGCATTTT | CASSQVPGGRQPQHF | TRBD1 | TRBJ1-5 | - | TRBV4-3
TGTGCCAGCAGTTTCCCGGACAGGGAAGGTGGCTACACCTTC | CASSFPDREGGYTF | TRBD1 | TRBJ1-2 | many | TRBV28
TGCGCCAGCAGCCAAGATAGGGGTCGGGACGAGCAGTACTTC | CASSQDRGRDEQYF | - | TRBJ2-7 | - | TRBV4-3
TGTGCCAGCAGCTTCCGTCAGAGCTCCTACAATGAGCAGTTCTTC | CASSFRQSSYNEQFF | - | TRBJ2-1 | - | TRBV7-2
TGTGCCAGCAGCGTAGGACTAGCGGGAGTAGAGACCCAGTACTTC | CASSVGLAGVETQYF | TRBD2 | TRBJ2-5 | - | TRBV9
TGTGCCAGCAGGGGGACTAGCGGGCTGACCCAGTACTTC | CASRGTSGLTQYF | TRBD2 | TRBJ2-5 | few | TRBV2
TGCGCCAGCAGCCAAGAAACGTCAGCGGGAGGGCCGGATACGCAGTATTTT | CASSQETSAGGPDTQYF | TRBD2 | TRBJ2-3 | - | TRBV4-3
TGTGCCATCAGTCGGGACAGCGATACGCAGTATTTT | CAISRDSDTQYF | TRBD1 | TRBJ2-3 | - | TRBV6-1
TGTGCCAGCAGCTTCTCGGCAGGGGGAGAGCAGTACTTC | CASSFSAGGEQYF | TRBD1 | TRBJ2-7 | - | TRBV7-9
TGCAGCGTTGGGGGTAACTACAATGAGCAGTTCTTC | CSVGGNYNEQFF | - | TRBJ2-1 | - | TRBV29-1
TGTGCCAGCAGCTCATACCGACAGGGCGGGTTGAAGCAGTACTTC | CASSSYRQGGLKQYF | TRBD1 | TRBJ2-7 | - | TRBV5-6
TGCGCCAGCAGCCCACCGGGACTAGCGGGAGGTGAGCAGTTCTTC | CASSPPGLAGGEQFF | TRBD2 | TRBJ2-1 | few | TRBV4-1
TGTGCCAGCAGCCAAAACGGAGGCACAGATACGCAGTATTTT | CASSQNGGTDTQYF | - | TRBJ2-3 | many | TRBV4-2
TGTGCCAGCAGCTTATCTAAAGACGGCTACACCTTC | CASSLSKDGYTF | - | TRBJ1-2 | - | TRBV7-9
TGCGCCAGCAGCCAGGGCGGGACAGCTGACTACGAGCAGTACTTC | CASSQGGTADYEQYF | - | TRBJ2-7 | few | TRBV5-1
TGTGCCTGGAGTGGGCCAGGGAGAGGGAACACTGAAGCTTTCTTT | CAWSGPGRGNTEAFF | - | TRBJ1-1 | - | TRBV30
TGTGCCAGCAGCTTATCGGGTACCCTCTTAGAGCAGTACTTC | CASSLSGTLLEQYF | - | TRBJ2-7 | many | TRBV13
TGTGCCAGCAGCCTGGGACATAGAGAGATATCGCTAGCCAAAAACATTCAGTACTTC | CASSLGHREISLAKNIQYF | - | TRBJ2-4 | - | TRBV11-2
TGTGCCAGCAGACAGGGACCTCAATCAGATGAGCAGTTCTTC | CASRQGPQSDEQFF | TRBD1 | TRBJ2-1 | few | TRBV19
TGTGCCAGCAGCGTTCACCTGAACACTGAAGCTTTCTTT | CASSVHLNTEAFF | - | TRBJ1-1 | few | TRBV14
TGCAGCGTTGCCCAGGACCGGCGGGAAAAACTGTTTTTT | CSVAQDRREKLFF | - | TRBJ1-4 | few | TRBV29-1
TGTGCCAGCAGATCATACAGGGACACCAAAAACATTCAGTACTTC | CASRSYRDTKNIQYF | - | TRBJ2-4 | - | TRBV6-5
TGTGCCAGCAGCTTGTATCAGGGTATATCCTACGAGCAGTACTTC | CASSLYQGISYEQYF | - | TRBJ2-7 | - | TRBV5-8
TGTGCCAGCAGTTACAATCGGGACAGCTACGAGCAGTACTTC | CASSYNRDSYEQYF | TRBD1 | TRBJ2-7 | - | TRBV6-5
TGTGCCAGCAGCTCGGAGCGGAGGGCAGAGACCCAGTACTTC | CASSSERRAETQYF | - | TRBJ2-5 | few | TRBV7-9
TGTGCCAGCAGCTTATATCCGGTCTCCTACGAGCAGTACTTC | CASSLYPVSYEQYF | - | TRBJ2-7 | - | TRBV7-9
TGCAGCGTTCAGGGGGTCGACGGGGAGACCCAGTACTTC | CSVQGVDGETQYF | TRBD1 | TRBJ2-5 | few | TRBV29-1
TGTGCCAGCAGTGGGAGGACAGATACGCAGTATTTT | CASSGRTDTQYF | - | TRBJ2-3 | - | TRBV2
TGTGCCAGCAGCCCAGGGCGGGCTAGCGGGAGTCCAGAGACCCAGTACTTC | CASSPGRASGSPETQYF | TRBD2 | TRBJ2-5 | - | TRBV7-7
TGCGCCAGCAGCGCCTCCTCTTCTGGGGAGACCCAGTACTTC | CASSASSSGETQYF | - | TRBJ2-5 | - | TRBV5-1
TGTGCCAGCTCCACCGGACAGCAAGAGACCCAGTACTTC | CASSTGQQETQYF | - | TRBJ2-5 | - | TRBV18
TGTGCCAGCAGCCCGACTTCGACTGCAGATACGCAGTATTTT | CASSPTSTADTQYF | - | TRBJ2-3 | - | TRBV7-3
TGTGCCTGGAGCGCCAGCGGGAGACCTTACAATGAGCAGTTCTTC | CAWSASGRPYNEQFF | TRBD2 | TRBJ2-1 | - | TRBV30
TGTGCCAGCAGCGTAGACCCCTACTCCACCTACGAGCAGTACTTC | CASSVDPYSTYEQYF | - | TRBJ2-7 | many | TRBV9
TGTGCCAGCAGCTTTACAGGCGCATCCTACGAGCAGTACTTC | CASSFTGASYEQYF | - | TRBJ2-7 | - | TRBV7-2
TGTGCCAGCGGACGGACAGGGGGCGCGAATACGCAGTATTTT | CASGRTGGANTQYF | TRBD1 | TRBJ2-3 | many | TRBV2
TGTGCCAGCAGCCCCGTTGGCAGGACTCAAGAGACCCAGTACTTC | CASSPVGRTQETQYF | - | TRBJ2-5 | few | TRBV7-7
TGCAGCGTGGGGACTAGCGGGATCGAGACCCAGTACTTC | CSVGTSGIETQYF | TRBD2 | TRBJ2-5 | few | TRBV29-1
TGTGCCTGGAACCCGAGCTTTAATGAAAAACTGTTTTTT | CAWNPSFNEKLFF | - | TRBJ1-4 | - | TRBV30
TGTGCCAGCAGCTTTGGACAGGGCCAAGAGACCCAGTACTTC | CASSFGQGQETQYF | TRBD1 | TRBJ2-5 | few | TRBV13
TGTGCCAGTAGTATAAGCGGGAGGGGTGGAGAGACCCAGTACTTC | CASSISGRGGETQYF | TRBD2 | TRBJ2-5 | - | TRBV19
TGTGCCAGCAGTAAACGGGGGCGGGAGGGCACAGATACGCAGTATTTT | CASSKRGREGTDTQYF | TRBD2 | TRBJ2-3 | few | TRBV27
TGTGCCAGCAGCTTGGTGGGGCTATTCTACGAGCAGTACTTC | CASSLVGLFYEQYF | - | TRBJ2-7 | few | TRBV5-6
TGTGCCACCAGCAGAGATATACAGCAGTATTTT | CATSRDIQQYF | - | TRBJ2-3 | few | TRBV15
TGCGCCAGCATCTTTTCCAATGAGCAGTTCTTC | CASIFSNEQFF | - | TRBJ2-1 | many | TRBV10-2
TGTGCCAGCAGTGCCGTAAGAAAGGAGACCCAGTACTTC | CASSAVRKETQYF | - | TRBJ2-5 | few | TRBV25-1